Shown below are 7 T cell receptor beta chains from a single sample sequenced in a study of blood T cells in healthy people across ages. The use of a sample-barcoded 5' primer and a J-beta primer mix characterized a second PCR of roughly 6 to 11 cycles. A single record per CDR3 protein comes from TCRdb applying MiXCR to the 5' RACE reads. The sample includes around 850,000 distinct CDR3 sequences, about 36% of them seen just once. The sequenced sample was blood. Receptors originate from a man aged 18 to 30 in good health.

The CDR3 coding sequence is TGCTCCCCCGCCCACCCCCTCGGAACAGATACGCAGTATTTT. This codes for CSPAHPLGTDTQYF. This chain links TRBV20-1 with TRBJ2-3; D is unresolved. Germline V gene data show CDR1 as DFQATT and CDR2 as SNEGSKA (reference sequence). This CDR3 is 14 amino acids long.

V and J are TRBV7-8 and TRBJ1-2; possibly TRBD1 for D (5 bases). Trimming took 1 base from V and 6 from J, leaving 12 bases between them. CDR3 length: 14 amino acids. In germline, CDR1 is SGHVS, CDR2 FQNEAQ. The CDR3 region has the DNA TGTGCCAGCAGCTTAGTGGGACCTGCTCATGGCTACACCTTC. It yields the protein CASSLVGPAHGYTF.

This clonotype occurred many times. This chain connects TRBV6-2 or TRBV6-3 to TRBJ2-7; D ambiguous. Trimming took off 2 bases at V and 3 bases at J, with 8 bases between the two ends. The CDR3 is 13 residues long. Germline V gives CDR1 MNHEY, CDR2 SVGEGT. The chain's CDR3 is CASSYRGDYEQYF. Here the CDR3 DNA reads TGTGCCAGCAGTTACCGTGGGGACTACGAGCAGTACTTC.

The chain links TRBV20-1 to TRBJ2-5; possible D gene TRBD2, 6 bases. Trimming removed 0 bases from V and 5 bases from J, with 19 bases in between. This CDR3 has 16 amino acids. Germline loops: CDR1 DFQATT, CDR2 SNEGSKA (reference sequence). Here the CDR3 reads CSARDLFSGDGETQYF. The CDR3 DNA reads TGCAGTGCTAGAGATTTATTTTCGGGAGATGGGGAGACCCAGTACTTC.

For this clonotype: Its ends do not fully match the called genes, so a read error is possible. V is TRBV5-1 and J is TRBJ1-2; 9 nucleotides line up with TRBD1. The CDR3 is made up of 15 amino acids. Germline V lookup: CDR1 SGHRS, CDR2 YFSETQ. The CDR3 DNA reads TGCGCCGGCAGCTGGGGACAGGGTCAAGGGTATGGCTACACCTTC. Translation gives CAGSWGQGQGYGYTF.

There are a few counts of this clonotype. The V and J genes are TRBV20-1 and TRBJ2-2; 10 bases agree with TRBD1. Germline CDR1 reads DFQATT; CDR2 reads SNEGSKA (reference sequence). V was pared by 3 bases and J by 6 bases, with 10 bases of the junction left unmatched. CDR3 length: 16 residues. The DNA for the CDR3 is TGCAGTGCTAGCATTACGGGACAGGGGTTTTCCGGGGAGCTGTTTTTT. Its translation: CSASITGQGFSGELFF.

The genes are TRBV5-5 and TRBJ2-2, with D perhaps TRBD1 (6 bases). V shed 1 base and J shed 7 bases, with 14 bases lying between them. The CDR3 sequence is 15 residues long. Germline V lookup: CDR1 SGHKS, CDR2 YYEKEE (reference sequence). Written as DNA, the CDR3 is TGTGCCAGCAGCTTGCCCAGGGGAGAAGGCGGGGAGCTGTTTTTT. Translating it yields CASSLPRGEGGELFF.